This section outlines one TCR beta chain sequence together with its context. Its recognized antigen is unknown. The sample holds no much larger clone one base away, and base qualities are not on file. These data come from a study of a mutant IDH1 vaccine in newly diagnosed glioma (dated by TCRdb to the early 2020s). Turning to the overall study: Patients were given eight vaccinations, in weeks 1, 3, 5, 7, 11, 15, 19 and 23, which matched visits V03 through V10. Vaccination started 4-6 weeks after radiotherapy alone, or was given together with temozolomide cycles in the groups whose treatment included chemotherapy. The roughly 34 treated patients were around 62% male and around 40% female, with a mean age of about 43 years. Prior to enrollment, patients had been given standard therapy consisting of radiotherapy alone, temozolomide alone, or radiochemotherapy with temozolomide, with the combination given to most patients. Six visits were used for peripheral blood collection: V03 (baseline), V05, V07, V10, V12 and V13. Longitudinal TCRB deep sequencing was performed for about two dozen treated patients wherever samples were available for exploratory analyses.

Receptor amplification or capture employed the immunoSEQ multiplex PCR assay. The hsTCRB Kit was used according to the manufacturer's protocol to amplify rearranged TCR beta chain sequences. Sequencing of TCRB libraries was carried out on an Illumina MiSeq. In the paper's pipeline: Demultiplexing, trimming and gene mapping were performed with the kit vendor's proprietary platform. Here the immuneACCESS table is served through TCRdb, limited to in-frame sequences with V and J called. Missing clones are a known gap in these copies; in checked studies unresolved V genes cover under half, and the rest lacks a known reason. That table is the source of V, J and clone size, and D and trimming were worked out from the DNA. The table for this sample lists 75,000 to 85,000 clones; roughly nine tenths of them were counted only once. Clones ranked in the top ten supply about 0.61% of the sample. Per the publication, the time point label means: week 5, during vaccination. Each vaccine dose, consisting of 300 ug of a 20-mer mutant IDH1 peptide in Montanide, was administered subcutaneously with topical imiquimod. The donors had newly diagnosed IDH1-mutant astrocytomas of WHO grade 3 or 4 that showed loss of nuclear ATRX. The samples were drawn from NOA16, a multicentre, single-arm, open-label phase I trial in Germany that tested a mutant IDH1 peptide vaccine in humans for the first time. The DNeasy Blood and Tissue Kit was used to extract genomic DNA from EDTA blood for TCRB sequencing.

What the authors observed across the whole study: No apparent relationship was observed between pseudoprogression and alterations in the top peripheral T cell clonotypes detected by TCRB sequencing. Immune responses induced by the vaccine were seen in approximately 93% of patients across multiple MHC alleles. PBMC samples for TCRB deep sequencing were selected based on availability. The authors stated that sample limitations prevented analyses of patient blood samples from being reproduced.

There are 12 amino acids in the CDR3, from cysteine to phenylalanine inclusive. Of the read, only the CDR3 DNA is kept; its 36 bases are in frame from base 1. V is cut by 8 bases and J by 6 bases, and the space between the germline ends is 15 bases. In the germline V gene, CDR1 corresponds to SQVTM and CDR2 to ANQGSEA. The receptor was derived from a woman in her forties or fifties with glioma. Sample: PBMCs, taken from a glioma patient whose treatment included an IDH1 peptide vaccine. This sequence uses TRBV29-1 and TRBJ2-3; the D segment may tentatively be TRBD1 or TRBD2, each giving 5 matched bases. In nucleotides, the sequence is TGCAGCCTGGGGGTCGTAGGGGATACGCAGTATTTT. This encodes CSLGVVGDTQYF.